This TCR beta chain was recorded in a study of shared clonotypes between healthy human individuals. The table came from immunoSEQ multiplex PCR; TCRdb's copy has only in-frame clones and leaves some out. The sample consists of about 2 million clones, around 96% of them appearing once. CD45RO-negative cells were positively selected for CCR7, leaving out terminally differentiated effector memory CD45RA+ cells. Germline lookup yields CDR1 MNHEY and CDR2 SVGAGI. V was pared by 0 bases and J by 4 bases, with 10 bases between. This CDR3 spans 14 amino acids. The chain is built from TRBV6-5 and TRBJ2-7; D is perhaps TRBD1 (5 bases). Sequenced input: naive CD8+ T cells sorted from blood. The receptor's source is a man aged 18 to 35 in good health. The CDR3 DNA follows: TGTGCCAGCAGTTACTCGCCAGGGCGGTACGAGCAGTACTTC. Translation gives CASSYSPGRYEQYF.